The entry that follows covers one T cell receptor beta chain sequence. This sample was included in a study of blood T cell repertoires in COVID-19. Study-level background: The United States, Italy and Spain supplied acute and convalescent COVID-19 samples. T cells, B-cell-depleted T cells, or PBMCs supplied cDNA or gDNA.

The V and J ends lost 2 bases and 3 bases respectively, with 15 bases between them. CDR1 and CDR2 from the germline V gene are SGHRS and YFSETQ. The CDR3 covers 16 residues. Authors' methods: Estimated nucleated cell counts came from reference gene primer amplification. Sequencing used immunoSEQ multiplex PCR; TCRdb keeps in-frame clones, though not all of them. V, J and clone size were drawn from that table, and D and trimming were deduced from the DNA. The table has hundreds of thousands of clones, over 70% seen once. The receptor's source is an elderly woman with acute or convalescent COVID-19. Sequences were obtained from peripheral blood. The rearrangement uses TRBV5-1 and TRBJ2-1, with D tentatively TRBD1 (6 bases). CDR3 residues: CASSLQGASNYNEQFF. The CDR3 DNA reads TGCGCCAGCAGCTTACAGGGCGCCTCAAACTACAATGAGCAGTTCTTC.